A selection of T cell receptor beta chains follows, all from one sample in a study of cytomegalovirus exposure and HLA in healthy donors. TCRdb's table, derived via immunoSEQ multiplex PCR, lists solely in-frame clones and lacks some. The table includes around 180,000 clones, about 82% detected once. Sequencing was carried out using PBMCs. These TCRs come from a young woman in good health and CMV-seronegative. CDR3s include the opening cysteine and the closing phenylalanine or tryptophan. D genes are given only for firm matches. A row's size may be missing; if present it is once, few, many or a size class.

>TRBJ1-1|TRBV15|.|.
CATSRDYPGPKDTEAFF
TGTGCCACCAGCAGAGATTACCCGGGTCCCAAGGACACTGAAGCTTTCTTT
>TRBJ1-1|TRBV10-3|TRBD1|.
CAISESVGTAEAFF
TGTGCCATCAGTGAGTCGGTAGGGACAGCTGAAGCTTTCTTT
>TRBJ2-1|TRBV7-2|TRBD2|.
CASSLRAGMQFF
TGTGCCAGCAGCCTGAGAGCGGGGATGCAGTTCTTC
>TRBJ2-3|TRBV5-1|TRBD1|.
CASSRRDRGSTDTQYF
TGCGCCAGCAGCAGGAGAGACAGGGGAAGCACAGATACGCAGTATTTT
>TRBJ2-7|TRBV27|TRBD2|.
CASSLWTSGDEQYF
TGTGCCAGCAGTTTATGGACTAGCGGGGACGAGCAGTACTTC
>TRBJ1-2|TRBV5-1|TRBD1|.
CASSFAGTGVGYGYTF
TGCGCCAGCAGCTTCGCCGGGACAGGGGTCGGCTATGGCTACACCTTC
>TRBJ2-7|TRBV12-2|.|once
CASRLGRLAVMDEQYF
TGTGCATCCCGCTTAGGCCGACTAGCGGTTATGGACGAGCAGTACTTC
>TRBJ2-2|TRBV6-5|TRBD2|.
CASSYSNLAGAGELFF
TGTGCCAGCAGTTACTCGAACCTAGCGGGGGCCGGGGAGCTGTTTTTT
>TRBJ1-6|TRBV2|TRBD1|.
CASSEDRGLYNSPLHF
TGTGCCAGCAGTGAGGACAGGGGGCTCTATAATTCACCCCTCCACTTT
>TRBJ1-1|TRBV6-6|.|.
CASTIGENTEAFF
TGTGCCAGCACCATAGGGGAGAACACTGAAGCTTTCTTT
>TRBJ1-5|TRBV5-5|TRBD1|.
CASSDPVKGQEGNQPQHF
TGTGCCAGCAGCGATCCGGTGAAGGGACAGGAAGGCAATCAGCCCCAGCATTTT
>TRBJ1-2|TRBV4-2|TRBD1|few
CASRSRDSYGYTF
TGTGCCAGCAGGTCCCGGGACAGCTATGGCTACACCTTC
>TRBJ1-4|TRBV30|.|.
CAWSSQSTNEKLFF
TGTGCCTGGAGTTCGCAGTCAACTAATGAAAAACTGTTTTTT
>TRBJ2-7|TRBV7-8|TRBD1|few
CASSLGQGAIEQYF
TGTGCCAGCAGCTTAGGGCAGGGGGCGATCGAGCAGTACTTC
>TRBJ2-5|TRBV30|TRBD2|.
CAWSVSGALQETQYF
TGTGCCTGGAGTGTGAGCGGGGCGCTACAAGAGACCCAGTACTTC
>TRBJ2-3|TRBV18|TRBD2|.
CASSGTSSTDTQYF
TGTGCCAGCTCCGGGACTAGCAGCACAGATACGCAGTATTTT
>TRBJ1-2|TRBV27|.|.
CASSLGQSYGYTF
TGTGCCAGCAGTTTAGGGCAGTCCTATGGCTACACCTTC